These 22 T cell receptor beta chains were all obtained from the same sample, sequenced in a study of T cells in Graves' hyperthyroidism and ophthalmopathy. RNA transcripts yielded amplified TCR beta CDR3 regions. First-round RT-PCR targeting the TCR CDR3 was performed with the HTBI primer set. TCRdb re-derived calls from the multiplex PCR reads in MiXCR, one entry per CDR3 protein. The data hold more than 300,000 distinct CDR3 sequences, with about 18% observed a single time. The sample was blood. These receptors were collected from a man aged 18 to 29 with Graves' ophthalmopathy.

This clonotype was detected ten times or more. DNA for the CDR3: TGCGCCAGCAGCTTGGCCTTCGGGACAACCTACGAGCAGTACTTC. It is translated as CASSLAFGTTYEQYF. The chain couples TRBV5-1 to TRBJ2-7, with a weak D call TRBD1 (6 bases). The V and J ends lost 0 bases and 2 bases respectively, with 12 bases between them. The germline gives CDR1 SGHRS, CDR2 YFSETQ. The CDR3 spans 15 residues.

This clonotype was detected ten times or more. The chain couples TRBV5-1 to TRBJ2-1; D gene unclear. With 0 bases removed from V and 8 bases from J, the gap between germline ends came to 18 bases. In germline, CDR1 is SGHRS, CDR2 YFSETQ. This CDR3 has 16 amino acids. The CDR3 here is CASSLGQYWQLDEQFF. Here the CDR3 DNA reads TGCGCCAGCAGCTTGGGGCAGTATTGGCAGCTGGATGAGCAGTTCTTC.

This clonotype has ten or more counts. The chain has TRBV7-9 and TRBJ2-7; the D gene is possibly TRBD1 (5 bases). The CDR3 totals 16 residues. V was pared by 1 base and J by 2 bases, with 15 bases between. Germline assignment: CDR1 SEHNR and CDR2 FQNEAQ (reference sequence). This chain's CDR3 is CASSLGPQGSTYEQYF. Here the CDR3 DNA reads TGTGCCAGCAGCTTAGGACCCCAGGGATCCACCTACGAGCAGTACTTC.

This clonotype was seen only a few times. The chain recombines TRBV29-1 with TRBJ2-2; TRBD1 is a possible D gene (5 bases). In germline, CDR1 is SQVTM, CDR2 ANQGSEA. This CDR3 comprises 13 residues. The germline V and J ends were trimmed by 4 bases and 6 bases, with 12 bases remaining between them. DNA of the CDR3: TGCAGCGTTGGTCAGGGTTCGGCCGGGGAGCTGTTTTTT. Translation gives CSVGQGSAGELFF.

The rearrangement uses TRBV27 and TRBJ2-1; 7 nucleotides agree with TRBD2. This CDR3 is built from 14 residues. CDR1 is MNHEY, CDR2 SMNVEV, per germline (reference sequence). The junction had 5 bases not matched to a gene; V was cut back by 0 bases and J by 9 bases. CDR3 in amino acids: CASSLSGGLREQFF. In DNA, the CDR3 is TGTGCCAGCAGTTTATCGGGGGGGTTGCGTGAGCAGTTCTTC.

This clonotype was observed at least ten times. The J gene is TRBJ2-1, the V gene TRBV2, with 7 bases that match TRBD1. After removal of 6 bases from V and 4 bases from J, the junction contained 6 bases not matched to a gene. CDR1 is SNHLY, CDR2 FYNNEI, per germline. This CDR3 comprises 14 residues. For the CDR3, the DNA is TGTGCCAGCAGCCCCAGGGGGATGTACAATGAGCAGTTCTTC. This translates into CASSPRGMYNEQFF.

This clonotype was observed at least ten times. The chain joins TRBV5-5 to TRBJ2-1; D is perhaps TRBD1 (6 bases). Germline loops: CDR1 SGHKS, CDR2 YYEKEE (reference sequence). The CDR3 loop spans 14 amino acids. With 4 bases removed from V and 5 bases from J, the gap between germline ends came to 13 bases. The CDR3 spells CASSLTGSDNEQFF. The DNA of the CDR3 is TGTGCCAGCAGCCTCACAGGGTCCGACAATGAGCAGTTCTTC. Full variable domain (outside the CDR3, taken from reference TRBV5-5 and TRBJ2-1): DAGVTQSPTHLIKTRGQQVTLRCSPISGHKSVSWYQQVLGQGPQFIFQYYEKEERGRGNFPDRFSARQFPNYSSELNVNALLLGDSALYLCASSLTGSDNEQFFGPGTRLTVL.

The table lists this clonotype with many counts. This sequence joins TRBV28 and TRBJ1-1, with D possibly TRBD1 on 6 matching bases. The CDR3 loop spans 15 amino acids. Germline V gives CDR1 MDHEN, CDR2 SYDVKM. Trimming removed 3 bases at V and 0 bases at J, with 11 bases between. CDR3 DNA sequence: TGTGCCAGCAGTTTGATGGACAGCGTGAACACTGAAGCTTTCTTT. Residues: CASSLMDSVNTEAFF. The full variable domain, rest sourced from reference TRBV28 and TRBJ1-1, is DVKVTQSSRYLVKRTGEKVFLECVQDMDHENMFWYRQDPGLGLRLIYFSYDVKMKEKGDIPEGYSVSREKKERFSLILESASTNQTSMYLCASSLMDSVNTEAFFGQGTRLTVV.

This chain uses TRBV2 with TRBJ2-7; 7 bases map to TRBD2. Germline CDR1 is SNHLY and CDR2 is FYNNEI. J lost 8 bases, V lost 6 bases, and 16 bases had no gene match. The CDR3 is 15 residues long. CDR3 amino acids: CASSAHRTSFGKQYF. CDR3 nucleotide sequence: TGTGCCAGCAGCGCCCACCGGACTAGTTTTGGCAAGCAGTACTTC. The full variable domain, in which reference TRBV2 and TRBJ2-7 provide the parts outside the CDR3, is EPEVTQTPSHQVTQMGQEVILRCVPISNHLYFYWYRQILGQKVEFLVSFYNNEISEKSEIFDDQFSVERPDGSNFTLKIRSTKLEDSAMYFCASSAHRTSFGKQYFGPGTRLTVT.

Notes on this clonotype: The junction does not match germline at one end; this may be a read error. This rearrangement joins TRBV7-8 to TRBJ2-7; TRBD1 aligns across 11 bases. This CDR3 is 14 amino acids long. CDR1 is SGHVS, CDR2 FQNEAQ, per germline. This CDR3 is CASSFGQGAYDQYF. The CDR3 nucleotides are TGTGCCAGCAGCTTCGGACAGGGGGCTTACGATCAGTACTTC.

There are many counts of this clonotype. The rearrangement joins TRBV9 to TRBJ2-1; D unresolved. V lost 5 bases, J lost 6 bases, and 21 bases lay in between. The germline CDR1 and CDR2 sequences are SGDLS and YYNGEE. This CDR3 is built from 16 residues. The CDR3 nucleotides read TGTGCCAGCAGTTCCGCGGTGGTCTCCCCCCGCAATGAGCAGTTCTTC. Translation: CASSSAVVSPRNEQFF.

The chain uses TRBV6-2 or TRBV6-3 and TRBJ2-7; unclear D gene. Trimming removed 7 bases from V and 2 bases from J, with 12 bases in between. CDR3 length: 13 amino acids. Germline CDR1 is MNHEY and CDR2 is SVGEGT. CDR3 sequence reads: CASTPLEPYEQYF. CDR3 nucleotides: TGTGCCAGCACCCCATTGGAACCCTACGAGCAGTACTTC.

The genes are TRBV5-4 and TRBJ1-4; D call uncertain. The CDR3 is 16 residues long. The ends were cut back, 0 bases at V and 3 bases at J, with 12 bases in the middle. Germline values: CDR1 SGHNT, CDR2 YYREEE (reference sequence). CDR3 sequence reads: CASSLDMRMANEKLFF. Here the CDR3 DNA reads TGTGCCAGCAGCTTGGACATGCGGATGGCTAATGAAAAACTGTTTTTT. The full variable domain, completed using reference TRBV5-4 and TRBJ1-4, is ETGVTQSPTHLIKTRGQQVTLRCSSQSGHNTVSWYQQALGQGPQFIFQYYREEENGRGNFPPRFSGLQFPNYSSELNVNALELDDSALYLCASSLDMRMANEKLFFGSGTQLSVL.

This clonotype was counted at least ten times. The rearrangement links TRBV3-1 to TRBJ1-4; no clear D gene. The CDR3 is 16 residues long. V shed 4 bases and J shed 5 bases, with 17 bases lying between them. CDR1 and CDR2 from the germline V gene are LGHDT and YNNKEL (reference sequence). CDR3: CASSPARTTPNEKLFF. The CDR3 DNA sequence: TGTGCCAGCAGCCCCGCGAGGACCACCCCCAATGAAAAACTGTTTTTT. The full variable domain, rest sourced from reference TRBV3-1 and TRBJ1-4, is DTAVSQTPKYLVTQMGNDKSIKCEQNLGHDTMYWYKQDSKKFLKIMFSYNNKELIINETVPNRFSPKSPDKAHLNLHINSLELGDSAVYFCASSPARTTPNEKLFFGSGTQLSVL.

This chain joins TRBV10-3 and TRBJ1-5; D perhaps matches TRBD1 (5 bases). There are 13 residues in the CDR3. V was shortened by 7 bases and J by 7 bases, with 14 bases between the two germline ends. CDR1 and CDR2 from the germline V gene are ENHRY and SYGVKD. The CDR3 DNA reads TGTGCCATCAAGGGGCAAGAGGGACAGCCCCAGCATTTT. This codes for CAIKGQEGQPQHF.

This clonotype was observed a few times. The chain has TRBV27 and TRBJ2-7; D possibly matches TRBD1 or TRBD2 (6 bases each). CDR3 size: 14 residues. The germline CDR1 and CDR2 sequences are MNHEY and SMNVEV (reference sequence). Trimming cost V 10 bases and J 2 bases, with 18 bases left between them. The CDR3 DNA reads as TGTGCCACCGCGATTGGGGGGCTCGCCTACGAGCAGTACTTC. Residues: CATAIGGLAYEQYF.

In its sample, this clonotype was seen many times. The chain carries TRBV11-2 and TRBJ2-2; D is uncertain. The CDR3 spans 12 residues. CDR1 and CDR2 from the germline V gene are SGHAT and FQNNGV. Trimming shortened V by 4 bases and J by 5 bases, and 5 bases separated the two germline ends. CDR3 protein: CASSYQTGELFF. The CDR3 DNA reads TGTGCCAGCAGCTACCAAACCGGGGAGCTGTTTTTT.

This clonotype was seen more than once but under ten times. The V call is TRBV28, the J call TRBJ1-6; no clear D gene. With 7 bases removed from V and 5 bases from J, the gap between germline ends came to 15 bases. The germline CDR1 and CDR2 sequences are MDHEN and SYDVKM. This CDR3 has 15 amino acids. The CDR3 DNA is TGTGCCAGCACCACTATGCGGCAGGATAATTCACCCCTCCACTTT. Translation gives CASTTMRQDNSPLHF.

The sample holds one count of this clonotype. The J gene is TRBJ2-7, the V gene TRBV9, with TRBD2 identical over 9 bases. The CDR3 has 16 amino acids. Losses at the gene ends were 0 bases for V and 5 bases for J; bases not matched to a gene: 9. The germline V gene encodes CDR1 SGDLS and CDR2 YYNGEE. This CDR3 is CASSVEERGAVNEQYF. The CDR3 nucleotides read TGTGCCAGCAGCGTAGAGGAGCGGGGGGCAGTTAACGAGCAGTACTTC.

This clonotype was found many times. The chain joins TRBV18 to TRBJ1-1; D uncertain. Germline values: CDR1 KGHSH, CDR2 LQKENI. The CDR3 consists of 13 residues. Trimming removed 2 bases at V and 5 bases at J, with 9 bases between. The CDR3 DNA is TGTGCCAGCTCACCAAGCTACGGTACTGAAGCTTTCTTT. Translated: CASSPSYGTEAFF.

This clonotype was observed many times. The chain uses TRBV18 and TRBJ2-7; 9 bases agree with TRBD2. J lost 6 bases, V lost 6 bases, and 6 bases had no gene match. The CDR3 loop spans 13 amino acids. From germline, CDR1 is KGHSH and CDR2 LQKENI. CDR3 sequence reads: CASSQGTSSEQYF. CDR3 coding DNA: TGTGCCAGCTCTCAAGGGACTAGCAGCGAGCAGTACTTC.

In this sample, this clonotype turned up many times. V usage is TRBV7-6 and J usage is TRBJ1-4, with D unresolved. The length of the CDR3 is 15 residues. V gave up 5 bases and J gave up 0 bases, with 10 bases separating them. Germline CDR1 reads SGHVS; CDR2 reads FNYEAQ. The CDR3 DNA follows: TGTGCCAGCAGCCCGTCCGGTGCAACTAATGAAAAACTGTTTTTT. Translation: CASSPSGATNEKLFF.